The 32 T cell receptor beta chains listed next were all sequenced from one sample in a study of T cells after yellow fever vaccination. TCRdb independently ran MiXCR on the 5' RACE reads; one entry per CDR3 protein. The sample lists just under 600,000 distinct CDR3 sequences; less than 15% were seen once. Sequenced here: PBMCs, sampled on the day of the yellow fever booster vaccination. The receptor set was obtained from a man younger than 40 who received the YFV17D yellow fever vaccine.

With respect to this clonotype: An end of the junction differs from the germline gene, which may be a read error. This sequence joins TRBV7-7 and TRBJ2-6; D uncertain. The CDR3 has 14 amino acids. Germline loops: CDR1 SSHAT, CDR2 FNYEAQ (reference sequence). CDR3 nucleotides: TGTGCTAGCAGAGCCTTGTCTGGGGCCAACGTCCTGACTTTC. It codes for CASRALSGANVLTF.

This clonotype was counted between two and nine times. CDR3 loop: CASSWGTVPEQYF. The CDR3 region has the DNA TGTGCCAGCAGTTGGGGGACAGTCCCCGAGCAGTACTTC. The gene calls are TRBV6-6 and TRBJ2-7; 7 bases match TRBD1. Germline V gives CDR1 MNHNY, CDR2 SVGAGI (reference sequence). CDR3 length: 13 amino acids. Trimming cost V 4 bases and J 6 bases; bases outside gene matches: 6.

Worth noting for this clonotype: A read error may account for a junction end that differs from germline. The J gene is TRBJ2-2, the V gene TRBV7-7; D is perhaps TRBD1 or TRBD2 (5 bases each). Germline CDR1 and CDR2: SSHAT and FNYEAQ (reference sequence). This CDR3 region has 15 residues. The CDR3 sequence: CASSLALSRAGELFF. In nucleotides, the CDR3 is TGTGCTAGCAGCTTAGCGCTAAGCAGGGCCGGGGAGCTGTTTTTT.

This clonotype was counted between two and nine times. The chain carries TRBV11-2 and TRBJ2-7; possible D gene TRBD2, 5 bases. Germline V gives CDR1 SGHAT, CDR2 FQNNGV. The length of the CDR3 is 13 residues. The V and J ends lost 4 bases and 2 bases respectively, with 9 bases between them. The chain's CDR3 is CASSSGDAYEQYF. Here the CDR3 DNA reads TGTGCCAGCAGCTCCGGGGATGCCTACGAGCAGTACTTC. The full variable domain, completed using reference TRBV11-2 and TRBJ2-7, is EAGVAQSPRYKIIEKRQSVAFWCNPISGHATLYWYQQILGQGPKLLIQFQNNGVVDDSQLPKDRFSAERLKGVDSTLKIQPAKLEDSAVYLCASSSGDAYEQYFGPGTRLTVT.

This clonotype was detected once. This rearrangement joins TRBV4-1 to TRBJ2-1; 11 positions match TRBD2. Germline CDR1 reads MGHRA; CDR2 reads YSYEKL. J was trimmed by 3 bases and V by 2 bases; bases with no gene match: 3. The CDR3 consists of 16 residues. For the CDR3, the DNA is TGCGCCAGCAGCCAAAGACTAGCGGGGAACTACAATGAGCAGTTCTTC. Translated: CASSQRLAGNYNEQFF.

This chain links TRBV6-2 or TRBV6-3 with TRBJ2-7; no clear D. The CDR3 consists of 11 residues. The germline V gene has CDR1 MNHEY and CDR2 SVGEGT. V lost 2 bases to trimming and J lost 8 bases, with 7 bases between them. The DNA of the CDR3 is TGTGCCAGCAGTTACCCCGACCAGCAGTACTTC. Its translation: CASSYPDQQYF.

This clonotype was seen at least ten times. The chain is built from TRBV30 and TRBJ2-2; D is uncertain. V lost 6 bases, J lost 0 bases, and 11 bases lay in between. The CDR3 covers 14 residues. From germline, CDR1 is GTSNPN and CDR2 SVGIG (reference sequence). For the CDR3, the DNA is TGTGCCTGTACCAGTACCGCGAACACCGGGGAGCTGTTTTTT. Translation: CACTSTANTGELFF.

V gene TRBV28 combines with J gene TRBJ2-5; no firm D call. Trimming took 8 bases from V and 5 from J, leaving 9 bases between them. In germline, CDR1 is MDHEN, CDR2 SYDVKM. The CDR3 totals 11 residues. In nucleotides, the CDR3 is TGTGCCAGCGGAGATCAGGAGACCCAGTACTTC. The encoded protein is CASGDQETQYF.

This clonotype has just a few counts. V and J are TRBV20-1 and TRBJ2-2, with 7 bases matching TRBD1. CDR1 is DFQATT and CDR2 is SNEGSKA in the germline V gene (reference sequence). V shed 0 bases and J 0 bases; nucleotides not matched to a gene: 4. The CDR3 has 16 amino acids. The CDR3 protein is CSARDAQGANTGELFF. CDR3 bases: TGCAGTGCTAGAGATGCGCAGGGGGCGAACACCGGGGAGCTGTTTTTT.

The table lists this clonotype with a few counts. This rearrangement joins TRBV9 to TRBJ2-3; no firm D call. The germline V gene has CDR1 SGDLS and CDR2 YYNGEE. This CDR3 spans 13 amino acids. V was pared by 1 base and J by 2 bases, with 5 bases between. CDR3 residues: CASSVQDTDTQYF. Here the CDR3 DNA reads TGTGCCAGCAGCGTACAGGACACAGATACGCAGTATTTT.

The chain has TRBV7-2 and TRBJ2-1, with 7 bases fitting TRBD2. V was pared by 1 base and J by 8 bases, with 11 bases of the junction left unmatched. This CDR3 region has 16 residues. In germline, CDR1 is SGHTA, CDR2 FQGNSA. CDR3 nucleotide sequence: TGTGCCAGCAGCTTAGAAGGTCGCGGGAGTTTGTATGAGCAGTTCTTC. It codes for CASSLEGRGSLYEQFF.

The CDR3 sequence is CASSSKAWDTDTQYF. CDR3 coding DNA: TGTGCCAGCAGCTCAAAAGCGTGGGACACAGATACGCAGTATTTT. V gene TRBV7-2 combines with J gene TRBJ2-3; D remains unclear. The CDR3 has 15 amino acids. CDR1 is SGHTA and CDR2 is FQGNSA in the germline V gene. The V gene lost 4 bases and the J gene lost 2 bases, with 13 bases spanning the gap. Looking up the rest from reference TRBV7-2 and TRBJ2-3 gives the full variable domain: GAGVSQSPSNKVTEKGKDVELRCDPISGHTALYWYRQSLGQGLEFLIYFQGNSAPDKSGLPSDRFSAERTGGSVSTLTIQRTQQEDSAVYLCASSSKAWDTDTQYFGPGTRLTVL.

Many counts were recorded for this clonotype. V and J are TRBV16 and TRBJ1-2; D gene uncertain. The CDR3 loop spans 13 amino acids. Germline-derived CDR1 and CDR2 are KGHSY and FQNENV. The V gene lost 4 bases and the J gene lost 4 bases, with 10 bases spanning the gap. The CDR3 spells CASSLNSLYGYTF. CDR3 coding DNA: TGTGCCAGCAGCCTCAACTCCCTCTATGGCTACACCTTC.

The chain links TRBV7-9 to TRBJ2-1; tentative D call: TRBD2 (5 bases). CDR3 length: 15 amino acids. V dropped 4 bases and J dropped 0 bases, with 10 bases sitting between them. Germline assignment: CDR1 SEHNR and CDR2 FQNEAQ (reference sequence). CDR3 nucleotides: TGTGCCAGCAGCTCACTAGAGAGCTCCTACAATGAGCAGTTCTTC. Translation gives CASSSLESSYNEQFF.

Only a few counts were recorded for this clonotype. The chain links TRBV23-1 to TRBJ2-3; 10 nucleotides agree with TRBD2. TRBV23-1 is placed among ORFs of uncertain function. The CDR3 extends over 20 amino acids. Unmatched junction bases numbered 20, after V lost 7 bases and J lost 1 base. CDR3 sequence (DNA): TGCGCCAGCACCTGCGGAGGGGGAGCGGGAGGGCCTTTCCGCACAGATACGCAGTATTTT. This gives the protein CASTCGGGAGGPFRTDTQYF.

This clonotype was picked up a small number of times. The chain couples TRBV12-3 or TRBV12-4 to TRBJ2-3; D remains unclear. The V end lost 3 bases, the J end lost 6 bases, and 10 bases lay between the germline ends. The CDR3 consists of 13 residues. The CDR3 region has the DNA TGTGCCAGCAGTTTCATGGGGTGGGATACGCAGTATTTT. Translation gives CASSFMGWDTQYF.

V is TRBV18 and J is TRBJ2-3, with D perhaps TRBD2 (5 bases). V dropped 2 bases and J dropped 4 bases, with 10 bases sitting between them. The CDR3 length is 14 residues. Looked up from germline, CDR1 is KGHSH and CDR2 is LQKENI. The CDR3: CASSPTIASDTQYF. CDR3 DNA sequence: TGTGCCAGCTCACCAACGATAGCGTCAGATACGCAGTATTTT. Full variable domain (remainder filled in from reference TRBV18 and TRBJ2-3): NAGVMQNPRHLVRRRGQEARLRCSPMKGHSHVYWYRQLPEEGLKFMVYLQKENIIDESGMPKERFSAEFPKEGPSILRIQQVVRGDSAAYFCASSPTIASDTQYFGPGTRLTVL.

This clonotype appeared a few times. The V call is TRBV6-5, the J call TRBJ2-7, with 11 bases identical to TRBD2. With V trimmed by 4 bases and J by 4 bases, 6 bases remained unmatched. This CDR3 spans 15 amino acids. The germline V gene has CDR1 MNHEY and CDR2 SVGAGI. CDR3: CASSSPTSGKYEQYF. Here the CDR3 DNA reads TGTGCCAGCAGTTCCCCGACTAGCGGGAAATACGAGCAGTACTTC.

CDR3 sequence: CSAISGTNGTYYEQYF. The CDR3, as DNA: TGCAGTGCTATTTCCGGGACTAACGGGACCTACTACGAGCAGTACTTC. The chain has TRBV20-1 and TRBJ2-7, with TRBD2 identical over 7 bases. The CDR3 extends over 16 amino acids. J lost 3 bases, V lost 4 bases, and 15 bases had no gene match. Germline CDR1 is DFQATT and CDR2 is SNEGSKA (reference sequence).

At least ten counts were recorded for this clonotype. V and J are TRBV7-6 and TRBJ2-1; D perhaps matches TRBD2 (6 bases). The length of the CDR3 is 12 residues. The germline CDR1 and CDR2 sequences are SGHVS and FNYEAQ. DNA of the CDR3: TGTGCTTCAGGGAGGACGACGAGTGAGCAGTTCTTC. Translation gives CASGRTTSEQFF.

This clonotype was seen a few times. This chain joins TRBV20-1 and TRBJ1-1; D perhaps matches TRBD1 (6 bases). Trimming left V 5 bases short and J 11 bases short, with 18 bases between. There are 12 residues in the CDR3. From germline, CDR1 is DFQATT and CDR2 SNEGSKA (reference sequence). The CDR3 sequence: CSAGGARMYAFF. The CDR3 DNA sequence: TGCAGTGCTGGGGGGGCCAGGATGTACGCTTTCTTT.

The chain carries TRBV7-3 and TRBJ2-3, with 7 bases fitting TRBD2. Germline V gene sequence: CDR1 SGHTA, CDR2 FQGTGA. The trim removed 4 bases at V and 0 bases at J, leaving 4 bases unmatched. This CDR3 has 15 amino acids. The CDR3 nucleotides are TGTGCCAGCAGCTCCCGAGCGGGAAGCACAGATACGCAGTATTTT. Protein sequence: CASSSRAGSTDTQYF.

The chain is built from TRBV3-1 and TRBJ2-2; tentatively, D is TRBD2 (5 bases). V lost 7 bases and J lost 6, with 36 bases in between. The germline CDR1 and CDR2 sequences are LGHDT and YNNKEL (reference sequence). CDR3 length equals 21 residues. The CDR3 loop is CASTHLHRLDGSSRRPGELFF. The CDR3, as DNA: TGTGCCAGCACCCATCTACACCGCCTTGATGGGAGTAGTCGACGACCCGGGGAGCTGTTTTTT.

This clonotype was observed a handful of times. The V and J genes are TRBV12-3 or TRBV12-4 and TRBJ1-2; 11 nucleotides agree with TRBD1. With V trimmed by 5 bases and J by 3 bases, 11 bases remained unmatched. The CDR3 is 17 amino acids. Here the CDR3 reads CASSQMFGTGGDYGYTF. CDR3 nucleotide sequence: TGTGCCAGCAGTCAAATGTTCGGGACAGGGGGAGACTATGGCTACACCTTC.

This clonotype was recorded at least ten times. The chain has TRBV27 and TRBJ2-3; tentative D call: TRBD1 (7 bases). The CDR3 is 15 residues long. Trimming left V 5 bases short and J 0 bases short, with 12 bases between. Germline CDR1 is MNHEY and CDR2 is SMNVEV (reference sequence). The DNA for the CDR3 is TGTGCCAGCAGTCTGACAGGGACTAGCACAGATACGCAGTATTTT. Encoded protein: CASSLTGTSTDTQYF.

The CDR3, as DNA: TGTGCCAGCAGTCAACCCACTTTGGGACCGCGGACAGATACGCAGTATTTT. It encodes CASSQPTLGPRTDTQYF. The chain combines TRBV28 with TRBJ2-3; either TRBD1 or TRBD2 may supply D (5 bases each). The CDR3 length is 17 residues. The germline V gene encodes CDR1 MDHEN and CDR2 SYDVKM. V lost 5 bases to trimming and J lost 3 bases, with 21 bases between them.

The chain employs TRBV27 and TRBJ1-6; tentatively, D is TRBD1 (5 bases). The CDR3 is 17 amino acids. Trimming stripped 2 bases from V and 7 bases from J, with 18 bases between. Germline V gives CDR1 MNHEY, CDR2 SMNVEV (reference sequence). The CDR3 loop reads CASSLIPLGQGNSPLHF. The CDR3 coding sequence is TGTGCCAGCAGTTTAATCCCGCTGGGGCAGGGAAATTCACCCCTCCACTTT.

The chain joins TRBV20-1 to TRBJ2-5; D tentatively fits TRBD1 or TRBD2 (6 bases each). Germline lookup yields CDR1 DFQATT and CDR2 SNEGSKA (reference sequence). This CDR3 has 11 residues. Between the trimmed V and J ends, which lost 6 bases and 4 bases, there was a span of 9 bases. CDR3 region: CSAGGPETQYF. CDR3 coding DNA: TGCAGTGCCGGGGGCCCAGAGACCCAGTACTTC.

This chain joins TRBV6-5 and TRBJ2-7; a weak D match, TRBD2 (5 bases). Germline V gene sequence: CDR1 MNHEY, CDR2 SVGAGI. V shed 0 bases and J shed 7 bases, with 10 bases lying between them. CDR3 length equals 13 residues. CDR3 sequence: CASSYSRGQEQYF. The DNA for the CDR3 is TGTGCCAGCAGTTACTCGAGAGGGCAGGAGCAGTACTTC.

The chain links TRBV7-6 to TRBJ2-2; D might be TRBD1 (5 bases). Trimming shortened V by 1 base and J by 4 bases, and 10 bases separated the two germline ends. This CDR3 has 15 residues. Germline assignment: CDR1 SGHVS and CDR2 FNYEAQ. CDR3 loop: CASSLEGLSTGELFF. As DNA, the CDR3 is TGTGCCAGCAGCTTAGAGGGGCTTAGCACCGGGGAGCTGTTTTTT.

J is TRBJ2-1 and V is TRBV5-4; 8 bases match TRBD1. CDR3 length equals 15 residues. The germline V gene encodes CDR1 SGHNT and CDR2 YYREEE (reference sequence). Trimming cost V 3 bases and J 7 bases; bases outside gene matches: 9. CDR3 amino acids: CASSSPGTGGNEQFF. Written as DNA, the CDR3 is TGTGCCAGCAGCTCCCCCGGGACAGGAGGAAATGAGCAGTTCTTC.

The chain has TRBV9 and TRBJ2-7, with unresolved D. Trimming stripped 0 bases from V and 2 bases from J, with 9 bases between. Germline V gives CDR1 SGDLS, CDR2 YYNGEE. CDR3 size: 14 residues. The CDR3 loop is CASSVAGRTYEQYF. CDR3 DNA: TGTGCCAGCAGCGTAGCAGGCAGGACCTACGAGCAGTACTTC.